This is a list of T cell receptor beta chains from one sample in a study of monozygotic twins with inflammatory bowel disease. For each CDR3 protein, TCRdb gives one entry from its re-call of the 5' RACE reads, without DNA. This sample's clone table lists some 190,000 distinct CDR3 sequences. Sequencing used blood. The receptors derive from a human donor with ulcerative colitis or Crohn's disease, or a healthy co-twin of an affected twin (not recorded which). CDR3s include the opening cysteine and the closing phenylalanine or tryptophan.

v_gene	j_gene	CDR3aa
TRBV12-3/TRBV12-4	TRBJ2-1	CASSDSGASYNEQFF
TRBV27	TRBJ1-5	CASSLGFNQPQHF
TRBV20-1	TRBJ1-2	CSAIIGTVPSGNYGYTF
TRBV7-8	TRBJ2-1	CASSPHPLGGNPNGNEQFF
TRBV3-1	TRBJ2-1	CASSQNLPGSYNEQFF
TRBV5-4	TRBJ2-4	CASSSDSTQAKNIQYF
TRBV3-1	TRBJ2-3	CASSQRGSTDTQYF
TRBV5-4	TRBJ2-5	CASSPGGQSKETQYF
TRBV18	TRBJ2-6	CASSPWSVAGANVLTF
TRBV5-1	TRBJ2-7	CASSTPSGVRNEQYF
TRBV6-5	TRBJ1-6	CASSYSRTGSSPLHF
TRBV2	TRBJ2-7	CASSGEPYEQYF
TRBV12-3/TRBV12-4	TRBJ2-4	CASTLGQGPVIQYF
TRBV6-5	TRBJ2-7	CATVRGYEQYF
TRBV10-3	TRBJ1-1	CASKGGEGTEAFF
TRBV19	TRBJ1-2	CASMGGLPTYGYTF
TRBV12-3/TRBV12-4	TRBJ2-4	CASSPWDSRGDKNIQYF
TRBV29-1	TRBJ1-1	CSVGGASGSNTEAFF
TRBV3-1	TRBJ2-1	CASSHPSLSSYNEQFF
TRBV20-1	TRBJ2-1	CSVGRVNEQFF
TRBV4-1	TRBJ1-3	CASSFLTGQDSGNTIYF
TRBV7-9	TRBJ2-7	CASSLVGVGHEQYF
TRBV5-1	TRBJ1-2	CASSLETNYGYTF
TRBV6-2/TRBV6-3	TRBJ1-1	CASSYDRGTSEAFF
TRBV13	TRBJ1-5	CASSSREDNQPQHF
TRBV9	TRBJ2-3	CASSAVSDTQYF
TRBV4-1	TRBJ1-2	CASSQGVGGFGYGYTF
TRBV4-2	TRBJ1-6	CASSQKGRENYSPLHF
TRBV27	TRBJ1-5	CASSLSGSNQPQHF
TRBV3-1	TRBJ2-3	CASSVGTGSTDTQYF
TRBV18	TRBJ2-1	CASSSVSPGTGSLGEQFF
TRBV7-9	TRBJ2-2	CASSLAPLGTGELFF
TRBV18	TRBJ2-1	CASSREGAEGIREQFF
TRBV7-2	TRBJ1-6	CASSFGRGNSPLHF
TRBV20-1	TRBJ1-6	CSANGRDYNSPLHF
TRBV11-2	TRBJ1-1	CASSLVAGGAGVNTEAFF
TRBV7-2	TRBJ1-6	CASSSRDGSVGPLHF
TRBV12-5	TRBJ1-1	CASGSRQGTGTEAFF
TRBV6-1	TRBJ2-1	CASSGGPRNEQFF
TRBV27	TRBJ1-1	CASSSQGFFTEAFF
TRBV7-2	TRBJ1-1	CASSLEGPPEAFF
TRBV29-1	TRBJ2-2	CSGRSGAGELFF
TRBV7-8	TRBJ1-1	CASSSTTGTGRNTEAFF
TRBV14	TRBJ1-6	CASSLGPGGNSPLHF
TRBV7-2	TRBJ1-2	CASSPAQGDGYTF
TRBV29-1	TRBJ1-2	CSVSLGGNYGYTF
TRBV3-1	TRBJ2-7	CASSLSGPSGGDGEQYF
TRBV7-6	TRBJ2-5	CASSLGGGSLVGETQYF
TRBV18	TRBJ1-1	CASSRGLQGAGTEAFF
TRBV10-3	TRBJ1-3	CATTDRVSGNTIYF
TRBV7-9	TRBJ1-1	CASSLDSEAFF
TRBV5-1	TRBJ1-1	CASTLEGGRAEAFF
TRBV12-3/TRBV12-4	TRBJ1-5	CASSSEGNQPQHF
TRBV11-2	TRBJ1-1	CASSHGGSAGELGTEAFF
TRBV5-1	TRBJ1-1	CASSQDRVLGTEAFF
TRBV29-1	TRBJ1-1	CSARGSTEAFF
TRBV7-9	TRBJ2-7	CASSTGGTVHEQYF
TRBV30	TRBJ2-1	CAQERDERGEQFF